These 24 T cell receptor beta chains came from one sample sequenced in a study of Ad26.COV2.S vaccination and SARS-CoV-2 variants. The sample's treatment: over 15 received Ad26.COV2.S at low or high dose, single or two shots; 5 received placebo; per-sample allocation not given. Each sample was drawn 63 days after the first injection (of vaccine or placebo). Assay used: immunoSEQ multiplex PCR; TCRdb lists only in-frame clones, some missing. The data contain fewer than 400,000 clones, around nine tenths of them singletons. Specimen: peripheral blood, collected in a trial of Ad26.COV2.S vaccine versus placebo. Receptor source: a person aged 18 to 59 who received the Ad26.COV2.S COVID-19 vaccine or a placebo.

This clone was seen a handful of times. The chain links TRBV6-5 to TRBJ1-1, with D maybe TRBD1 (5 bases). The CDR3 has 15 amino acids. The germline CDR1 and CDR2 sequences are MNHEY and SVGAGI. The ends were cut back, 8 bases at V and 0 bases at J, with 16 bases in the middle. The CDR3 sequence is CASRGPGLLNTEAFF. For the CDR3, the DNA is TGTGCCAGCCGAGGCCCGGGACTCCTGAACACTGAAGCTTTCTTT.

The J gene is TRBJ1-1, the V gene TRBV6-5; a weak D match, TRBD1 (6 bases). Germline V gene data show CDR1 as MNHEY and CDR2 as SVGAGI. The ends were cut back, 6 bases at V and 0 bases at J, with 11 bases in the middle. This CDR3 has 14 residues. The DNA for the CDR3 is TGTGCCAGCAGGGCCGGACAGCTGAACACTGAAGCTTTCTTT. Amino acids: CASRAGQLNTEAFF.

The CDR3 DNA sequence: TGTGCCAGCAGCTTAGTCCGGGGCAGGGACTACAATGAGCAGTTCTTC. Translating gives CASSLVRGRDYNEQFF. This chain links TRBV11-1 with TRBJ2-1; possibly TRBD1 or TRBD2 for D (5 bases each). V lost 1 base to trimming and J lost 3 bases, with 13 bases between them. Germline V gives CDR1 SGHAT, CDR2 FQDESV (reference sequence). This CDR3 contains 16 residues.

This chain links TRBV25-1 with TRBJ1-2; maybe TRBD1 (6 bases). CDR3 length: 14 residues. CDR1 is MGHDK, CDR2 SYGVNS, per germline. The V end was cut by 1 base, the J end by 8 bases, with 14 bases between. The CDR3 DNA reads as TGTGCCAGCAGTGAATTCGGGGGGCGTTACGGCTACACCTTC. Its translation: CASSEFGGRYGYTF.

With respect to this clone: The same CDR3 is also encoded by other DNA sequences in this sample. The genes are TRBV18 and TRBJ2-5, with 15 bases matching TRBD2. Unmatched junction bases numbered 2, after V lost 1 base and J lost 5 bases. The germline V gene encodes CDR1 KGHSH and CDR2 LQKENI. The CDR3 sequence is 16 residues long. The CDR3 loop reads CASSPLGLAGGETQYF. The CDR3, as DNA: TGTGCCAGCTCACCACTTGGACTAGCGGGAGGGGAGACCCAGTACTTC.

This clone was seen more than once but under ten times. V is TRBV12-2 and J is TRBJ1-3. TRBV12-2 is a pseudogene segment. This CDR3 contains 14 residues. Written as DNA, the CDR3 is TGTGCAAGTCGCGCCGATGAATCTGGAAACACCATATATTTT. Protein: CASRADESGNTIYF.

The rearrangement joins TRBV20-1 to TRBJ2-7; D gene unclear. This CDR3 has 11 residues. V was pared by 3 bases and J by 4 bases, with 7 bases between. CDR1 and CDR2 (germline): DFQATT, SNEGSKA (reference sequence). This CDR3 is CSASWGYEQYF. The CDR3 DNA sequence: TGCAGTGCTAGTTGGGGTTACGAGCAGTACTTC.

The chain recombines TRBV5-1 with TRBJ2-3; perhaps TRBD1 as D (8 bases). Trimming stripped 2 bases from V and 2 bases from J, with 12 bases between. From germline, CDR1 is SGHRS and CDR2 YFSETQ. The CDR3 totals 15 residues. The CDR3 region has the DNA TGCGCCAGCAGCTTAACAGGGGGGGACACAGATACGCAGTATTTT. Residues: CASSLTGGDTDTQYF. Combining the CDR3 with reference TRBV5-1 and TRBJ2-3 gives the whole variable domain KAGVTQTPRYLIKTRGQQVTLSCSPISGHRSVSWYQQTPGQGLQFLFEYFSETQRNKGNFPGRFSGRQFSNSRSEMNVSTLELGDSALYLCASSLTGGDTDTQYFGPGTRLTVL.

This chain uses TRBV21-1 with TRBJ1-5. TRBV21-1 is a pseudogene. The CDR3 runs 14 residues. The CDR3 DNA follows: TGTGCCAGCAGCAAAAAACAAAGAGATCAGCCCCAGCATTTT. It codes for CASSKKQRDQPQHF.

V and J are TRBV7-2 and TRBJ2-3; D perhaps matches TRBD2 (6 bases). CDR1 and CDR2 (germline): SGHTA, FQGNSA. V was trimmed by 0 bases and J by 0 bases, leaving 22 bases between them. The CDR3 consists of 20 residues. The DNA for the CDR3 is TGTGCCAGCAGCTTAGCGGGAGCTCATCGGAGGGCGTCTAGCACAGATACGCAGTATTTT. This sequence encodes CASSLAGAHRRASSTDTQYF.

V gene TRBV7-3 combines with J gene TRBJ2-2; perhaps TRBD2 as D (6 bases). The CDR3 sequence is 13 residues long. V dropped 3 bases and J dropped 4 bases, with 6 bases sitting between them. Germline values: CDR1 SGHTA, CDR2 FQGTGA. CDR3 sequence reads: CASSLTSTGELFF. In DNA, the CDR3 is TGTGCCAGCAGCTTGACTAGCACCGGGGAGCTGTTTTTT.

V and J are TRBV19 and TRBJ2-7; D is undetermined. CDR1 LNHDA and CDR2 SQIVND come from the germline V gene (reference sequence). V lost 0 bases, J lost 3 bases, and 12 bases lay in between. This CDR3 comprises 15 residues. CDR3 bases: TGTGCCAGTAGTATAGATCTTGGAGTATTCTACGAGCAGTACTTC. The encoded protein is CASSIDLGVFYEQYF.

The chain employs TRBV3-1 (or the pseudogene TRBV3-2) and TRBJ1-4; D uncertain. CDR1 is LGHDT and CDR2 is YNNKEL in the germline V gene (reference sequence). The CDR3 is 12 amino acids. Trimming stripped 0 bases from V and 13 bases from J, with 9 bases between. The CDR3 is CASSQDSGVLFF. The CDR3 DNA reads TGTGCCAGCAGCCAAGATTCTGGAGTACTGTTTTTT.

The sample holds a few counts of this clone. The V gene is TRBV7-9, the J gene TRBJ1-3, with TRBD1 identical over 8 bases. The CDR3 is 17 amino acids. The V gene's germline CDR1 is SEHNR and CDR2 FQNEAQ (reference sequence). Trimming cost V 5 bases and J 0 bases; bases outside gene matches: 9. The CDR3 DNA reads as TGTGCCAGCAGCCCATTGGACAGGGCCCGCTCTGGAAACACCATATATTTT. The encoded protein is CASSPLDRARSGNTIYF.

The rearrangement uses TRBV6-5 and TRBJ2-3; D ambiguous. The CDR3 totals 14 residues. The germline V gene encodes CDR1 MNHEY and CDR2 SVGAGI. Between the trimmed V and J ends, which lost 6 bases and 3 bases, there was a span of 13 bases. Here the CDR3 DNA reads TGTGCCAGCAGAAGAGGTCCGGAAACAGATACGCAGTATTTT. Its translation: CASRRGPETDTQYF.

This clone was recorded once. V usage is TRBV27 and J usage is TRBJ2-4; no definite D call. This CDR3 is 13 amino acids long. V gave up 4 bases and J gave up 0 bases, with 4 bases separating them. Germline V lookup: CDR1 MNHEY, CDR2 SMNVEV (reference sequence). The CDR3 nucleotides read TGTGCCAGCAGTTCCCTAGCCAAAAACATTCAGTACTTC. Its translation is CASSSLAKNIQYF.

The V and J genes are TRBV2 and TRBJ1-5; D uncertain. The V end lost 3 bases, the J end lost 5 bases, and 11 bases lay between the germline ends. The CDR3 sequence is 14 residues long. The germline V gene encodes CDR1 SNHLY and CDR2 FYNNEI. The CDR3 DNA is TGTGCCAGCAGTGACTCGACTGATTATCAGCCCCAGCATTTT. Translated, it gives CASSDSTDYQPQHF. The full variable domain, its missing parts supplied by reference TRBV2 and TRBJ1-5, is EPEVTQTPSHQVTQMGQEVILRCVPISNHLYFYWYRQILGQKVEFLVSFYNNEISEKSEIFDDQFSVERPDGSNFTLKIRSTKLEDSAMYFCASSDSTDYQPQHFGDGTRLSIL.

This sequence joins TRBV10-3 and TRBJ2-5, with 7 bases fitting TRBD1. The trim removed 6 bases at V and 0 bases at J, leaving 1 base unmatched. Germline V CDR1 and CDR2: ENHRY, SYGVKD. The CDR3 extends over 13 amino acids. The CDR3 nucleotides read TGTGCCATCAGAGGGACAGACCAAGAGACCCAGTACTTC. Protein sequence: CAIRGTDQETQYF.

The rearrangement links TRBV10-2 to TRBJ1-2, with D maybe TRBD1 (5 bases). Germline V gene lookup returns CDR1 WSHSY and CDR2 SAAADI. The germline V and J ends were trimmed by 5 bases and 7 bases, with 14 bases remaining between them. This CDR3 has 13 residues. The CDR3, as DNA: TGCGCCAGCAGTTTTGAGGGGATCGGTGGCTACACCTTC. This codes for CASSFEGIGGYTF.

This clone was detected only once. The genes are TRBV5-1 and TRBJ1-3, with a possible D match to TRBD1 (6 bases). The CDR3 is 18 amino acids. V lost 3 bases, J lost 0 bases, and 19 bases lay in between. Germline CDR1 and CDR2: SGHRS and YFSETQ. Here the CDR3 DNA reads TGCGCCAGCAGCTCAACTTTTCCCGGGACAAGCTCTGGAAACACCATATATTTT. Translating gives CASSSTFPGTSSGNTIYF.

The chain couples TRBV7-2 to TRBJ1-2; D may be TRBD1 (5 bases). The length of the CDR3 is 14 residues. V lost 3 bases and J lost 2, with 10 bases in between. Germline loops: CDR1 SGHTA, CDR2 FQGNSA. CDR3 sequence: CASSLRRANYGYTF. The CDR3 coding sequence is TGTGCCAGCAGCTTGCGCAGGGCAAACTATGGCTACACCTTC.

J is TRBJ1-6 and V is TRBV6-5; D is uncertain. V lost 6 bases and J lost 0, with 6 bases in between. The CDR3 has 14 amino acids. Germline CDR1 is MNHEY and CDR2 is SVGAGI. As DNA, the CDR3 is TGTGCCAGCAGAAAGAGCTCCTATAATTCACCCCTCCACTTT. Translation: CASRKSSYNSPLHF.

The chain couples TRBV5-6 to TRBJ2-7; weak D call: TRBD1 (6 bases). Germline values: CDR1 SGHDT, CDR2 YYEEEE. The V and J ends lost 3 bases and 2 bases respectively, with 12 bases between them. CDR3 length: 14 amino acids. CDR3 DNA sequence: TGTGCCAGCAGCTCACCGGACAGTACCTACGAGCAGTACTTC. As protein: CASSSPDSTYEQYF.

This clone occurred once. The chain joins TRBV7-9 to TRBJ1-1; tentatively, D is TRBD1 (6 bases). Germline CDR1 SEHNR, CDR2 FQNEAQ (reference sequence). This CDR3 has 14 amino acids. V lost 4 bases to trimming and J lost 8 bases, with 17 bases between them. The CDR3 loop is CASSWPFARGEAFF. CDR3 sequence (DNA): TGTGCCAGCAGCTGGCCTTTCGCCAGGGGCGAAGCTTTCTTT.